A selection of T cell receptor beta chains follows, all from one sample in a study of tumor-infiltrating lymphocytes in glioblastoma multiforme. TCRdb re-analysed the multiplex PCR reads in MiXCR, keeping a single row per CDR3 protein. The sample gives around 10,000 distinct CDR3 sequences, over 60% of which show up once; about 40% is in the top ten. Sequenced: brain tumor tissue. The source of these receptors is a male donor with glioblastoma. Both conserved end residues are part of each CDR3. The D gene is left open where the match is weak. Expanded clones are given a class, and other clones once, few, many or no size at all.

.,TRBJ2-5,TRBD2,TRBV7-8,CASSLDRLAGGEHQETQYF,TGTGCCAGCAGCTTGGATCGACTAGCGGGGGGCGAACACCAAGAGACCCAGTACTTC
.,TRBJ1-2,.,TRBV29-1,CNVASGTGSGYTF,TGCAACGTAGCATCCGGGACGGGGTCTGGCTACACCTTC
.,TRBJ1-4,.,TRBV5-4,CASSANWNVNEELFF,TGTGCCAGCAGCGCTAACTGGAACGTTAATGAAGAACTGTTTTTT
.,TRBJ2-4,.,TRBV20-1,CSARDPDEGIRKANNIQYF,TGCAGTGCTAGAGACCCGGACGAGGGGATTCGGAAAGCCAATAACATTCAGTACTTC
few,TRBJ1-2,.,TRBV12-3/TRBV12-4,CASSSRYGYTF,TGTGCCAGCAGTTCCCGTTATGGCTACACCTTC
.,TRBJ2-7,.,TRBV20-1,CSADSRVISYEQYF,TGCAGTGCGGATTCTAGGGTGATCTCCTACGAGCAGTACTTC
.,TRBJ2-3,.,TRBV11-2,CANNLDGPLDTQYF,TGTGCCAACAACTTAGACGGACCCCTAGATACGCAGTATTTC
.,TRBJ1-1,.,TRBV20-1,CSAPQAPLSTEAFF,TGCAGTGCCCCCCAGGCCCCCTTGAGCACCGAAGCTTTCTTT
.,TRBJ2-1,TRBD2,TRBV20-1,CSPSGLDSRFNEQFF,TGCAGTCCTAGCGGACTAGATTCCCGCTTTAATGAGCAGTTCTTC
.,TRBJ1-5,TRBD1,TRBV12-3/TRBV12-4,CASTKTGGSGNQPQHF,TGTGCCAGCACAAAAACAGGGGGATCGGGCAATCAGCCCCAGCATTTT
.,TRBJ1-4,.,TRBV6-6,CASSYGQGNEKLFF,TGTGCCAGCAGTTACGGGCAGGGGAATGAAAAACTGTTTTTT
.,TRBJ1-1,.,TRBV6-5,CARRQSWAEAFF,TGTGCCAGAAGACAGTCGTGGGCTGAAGCTTTCTTT
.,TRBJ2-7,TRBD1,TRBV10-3,CAISESGQMQYF,TGTGCCATCAGTGAGTCGGGACAGATGCAATACTTC
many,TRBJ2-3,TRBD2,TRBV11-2,CASSLLAGEDTQYF,TGTGCCAGCAGCTTACTAGCGGGGGAAGATACGCAGTATTTT
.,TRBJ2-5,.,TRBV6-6,CASSFALQETQYF,TGTGCCAGCAGTTTCGCGCTACAAGAGACCCAGTACTTC
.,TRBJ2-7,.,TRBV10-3,CAISERGGEQYF,TGTGCCATCAGTGAAAGGGGTGGCGAGCAGTACTTC
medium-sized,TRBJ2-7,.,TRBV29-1,CSVEEAGNQPSREQYF,TGCAGCGTTGAAGAGGCGGGAAATCAGCCGTCCCGCGAGCAGTACTTC
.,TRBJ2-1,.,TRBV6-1,CASGEEVVAYNERFF,TGTGCCAGCGGTGAAGAGGTCGTAGCATACAATGAGCGGTTCTTC
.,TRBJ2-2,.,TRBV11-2,CTSNRRGLDTGELFF,TGTACCAGCAACAGAAGGGGTCTTGACACCGGGGAGCTGTTTTTT
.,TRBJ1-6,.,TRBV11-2,CASSGPATPSYNSPLHF,TGTGCCAGCAGCGGACCGGCGACACCCAGCTATAATTCACCCCTCCACTTT
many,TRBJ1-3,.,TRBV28,CARGDSGNTIYF,TGTGCCAGAGGGGACTCTGGAAACACCATATATTTT
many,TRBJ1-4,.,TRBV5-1,CASSLGANRVNEKLFF,TGCGCCAGCAGCTTGGGGGCAAACAGGGTTAATGAAAAACTGTTTTTT
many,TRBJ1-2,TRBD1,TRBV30,CAWKIQGGNGYTF,TGTGCCTGGAAAATTCAGGGGGGGAACGGCTACACCTTC
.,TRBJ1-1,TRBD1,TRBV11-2,CASSFPRTGINTEVFF,TGTGCCAGCAGCTTCCCCAGGACAGGGATTAACACTGAAGTTTTCTTC
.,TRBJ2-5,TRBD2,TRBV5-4,CASSLKREVETQYF,TGTGCCAGCAGCCTTAAGCGGGAGGTAGAGACCCAGTACTTC
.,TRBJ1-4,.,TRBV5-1,CPISLGANRVNEKLFF,TGCCCCATCAGCTTGGGGGCAAACAGGGTTAATGAAAAACTGTTTTTT
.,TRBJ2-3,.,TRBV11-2,CASSTHVGARGPQYF,TGTGCCAGCAGCACTCATGTGGGGGCGCGAGGACCGCAGTATTTT
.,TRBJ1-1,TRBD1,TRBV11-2,CASSFHRGNTEAFF,TGTGCCAGCAGTTTTCACAGGGGGAACACTGAAGCTTTCTTT
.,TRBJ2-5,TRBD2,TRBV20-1,CSASFRAGALETQYF,TGCAGTGCTAGTTTCAGAGCGGGGGCCCTAGAGACCCAGTACTTC
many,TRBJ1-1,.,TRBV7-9,CASSLTKLTEAFF,TGTGCCAGCAGCTTAACTAAGCTCACTGAAGCTTTCTTT
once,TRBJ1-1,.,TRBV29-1,CSVEMGQRSTGAFF,TGCAGCGTTGAAATGGGTCAGAGAAGCACTGGAGCTTTCTTT
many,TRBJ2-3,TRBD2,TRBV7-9,CASRSTSQREITDTQYF,TGTGCCAGCAGATCCACAAGCCAGCGGGAGATCACAGATACGCAGTATTTT
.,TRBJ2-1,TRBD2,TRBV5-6,CASNQAGAGYNEQFF,TGTGCCAGCAACCAAGCGGGAGCGGGCTACAATGAGCAGTTCTTC
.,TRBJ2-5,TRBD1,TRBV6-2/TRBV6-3,CASTGMGQGVETQYF,TGTGCCAGCACCGGCATGGGACAGGGAGTAGAGACCCAGTACTTC
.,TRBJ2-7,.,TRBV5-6,CASSTGDSPYEQYF,TGTGCCAGCAGCACGGGGGACAGCCCATACGAGCAGTACTTC
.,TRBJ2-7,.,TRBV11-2,CASSLDLGGSFPYKQYF,TGTGCCAGCAGCTTAGATCTTGGAGGCAGCTTTCCCTACAAGCAGTACTTC
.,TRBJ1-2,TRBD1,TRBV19,CASSTGGSGYTF,TGTGCCAGTAGTACAGGGGGCAGTGGCTACACCTTC
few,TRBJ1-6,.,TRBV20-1,CSSGGRGSVNSPLHF,TGCAGTTCTGGAGGGCGGGGTTCTGTGAATTCACCCCTCCACTTT
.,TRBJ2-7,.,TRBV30,CAWSALRNEQCF,TGTGCCTGGAGTGCTTTGAGGAACGAGCAGTGCTTC
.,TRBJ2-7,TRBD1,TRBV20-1,CSAQDRAEQYF,TGCAGTGCACAGGACAGGGCCGAGCAGTACTTC
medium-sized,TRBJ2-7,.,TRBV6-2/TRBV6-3,CASSEFTYEQYF,TGTGCCAGCAGCGAGTTTACCTACGAGCAGTACTTC
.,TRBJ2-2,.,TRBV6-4,CASSDAEGSGELFF,TGTGCCAGCAGTGACGCTGAGGGGAGCGGGGAGCTGTTTTTT
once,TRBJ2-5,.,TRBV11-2,CASSLDRETQYF,TGTGCCAGCAGCTTAGATAGGGAGACCCAGTACTTC
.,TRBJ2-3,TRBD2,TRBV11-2,CASSLVLSGSVTDTQYF,TGTGCCAGCAGCTTAGTGCTTAGCGGGAGTGTAACAGATACGCAGTATTTT